This T cell receptor (beta chain) was profiled in a study of blood T cells in healthy people across ages. Study-wide context: Using template switching, researchers captured about one barcoded beta molecule for each two T cells.

A J-beta primer mix and a sample-barcoded 5' primer were used in a second PCR of about 7 to 12 cycles. TCRdb re-analysed the 5' RACE reads in MiXCR, keeping a single row per CDR3 protein. The data show 1 million to 1.2 million distinct CDR3 sequences, around two fifths seen once. Germline CDR1 is ENHRY and CDR2 is SYGVKD. This CDR3 has 13 amino acids. Sequencing was performed on blood. This sequence was found in a man in his late teens or twenties in good health. The gene calls are TRBV10-3 and TRBJ2-1; D not resolved. The closer fit of TRBJ2-7 to the DNA end suggests the J call may be wrong. The CDR3: CAISLDHYNEQYF. The CDR3 nucleotides read TGTGCCATCAGTCTCGACCATTACAATGAGCAGTACTTC.